These T cell receptor beta chains were read from a single sample in a study of PD-1 blockade in mismatch repair-deficient tumors. Their target antigens are unknown. The table came from immunoSEQ multiplex PCR; TCRdb's copy has only in-frame clones and leaves some out. The sample has more than 13,000 clones, about nine tenths seen once. Sequences were derived from cells cultured in vitro, sampled from a patient treated with pembrolizumab. These receptors all come from an adult with mismatch repair-deficient cancer. Each CDR3 is given with its conserved first and last residue. The D gene is left open where the match is weak. Clone size is stated in some rows and not others, as once, few, many or a class when expanded.

D | J | V | size | CDR3 | DNA
TRBD1 | TRBJ1-1 | TRBV18 | once | CASSPRQGASTEAFF | TGTGCCAGCTCACCAAGGCAGGGGGCGAGCACTGAAGCTTTCTTT
. | TRBJ1-4 | TRBV5-1 | . | CASSLRQSSATNEKLFF | TGCGCCAGCAGCTTGCGACAAAGCAGTGCAACTAATGAAAAACTGTTTTTT
. | TRBJ1-5 | TRBV11-2 | . | CASSLSRGNQPQHF | TGTGCCAGCAGCTTAAGTAGGGGTAATCAGCCCCAGCATTTT
. | TRBJ2-1 | TRBV18 | . | CASSPPLTKNEQFF | TGTGCCAGCTCACCACCATTGACTAAGAATGAGCAGTTCTTC
. | TRBJ1-2 | TRBV30 | . | CAWSPNFRGYYGYTF | TGTGCCTGGAGCCCAAACTTCCGCGGGTACTATGGCTACACCTTC
. | TRBJ2-7 | TRBV11-2 | . | CASSKDGYEQYF | TGTGCCAGCAGCAAGGACGGCTACGAGCAGTACTTC
TRBD1 | TRBJ2-4 | TRBV6-5 | . | CASRPDRGLNIQYF | TGTGCCAGCAGGCCCGACAGGGGGTTAAACATTCAGTACTTC
TRBD1 | TRBJ1-1 | TRBV29-1 | . | CSADRGLMNTEAFF | TGCAGCGCGGACAGGGGACTCATGAACACTGAAGCTTTCTTT
. | TRBJ2-1 | TRBV18 | . | CASSEREYNEQFF | TGTGCCAGCTCGGAACGGGAGTACAATGAGCAGTTCTTC
. | TRBJ1-1 | TRBV11-2 | . | CASSTRGGNTEAFF | TGTGCCAGCAGCACCAGGGGAGGGAACACTGAAGCTTTCTTT
TRBD2 | TRBJ2-1 | TRBV6-4 | . | CASSEREYNEQFF | TGTGCCAGCAGTGAGCGGGAGTACAATGAGCAGTTCTTC
TRBD1 | TRBJ1-5 | TRBV28 | once | CASSEGTGTLTPYSNQPQHF | TGTGCCAGCAGCGAGGGGACAGGTACCCTCACGCCCTATAGCAATCAGCCCCAGCATTTT
. | TRBJ1-4 | TRBV28 | . | CASSSPSGVTNEKLFF | TGTGCCAGCAGTTCCCCTTCAGGGGTAACTAATGAAAAACTGTTTTTT
. | TRBJ2-3 | TRBV27 | . | CPGGSSTDTQYF | TGTCCTGGCGGTTCTAGCACAGATACGCAGTATTTT
TRBD2 | TRBJ2-4 | TRBV6-1 | . | CASSDSGRHF | TGTGCCAGCAGTGATAGCGGGAGGCACTTC
TRBD1 | TRBJ1-1 | TRBV27 | . | CASTRTGAGTEAFF | TGTGCCAGCACAAGAACAGGGGCCGGCACTGAAGCTTTCTTT
TRBD2 | TRBJ2-1 | TRBV27 | . | CASSLRLAGHNEQFF | TGTGCCAGCAGTTTAAGGCTAGCGGGCCACAATGAGCAGTTCTTC
TRBD2 | TRBJ2-5 | TRBV10-1 | . | CASSESGRGETQYF | TGCGCCAGCAGTGAGTCCGGGAGGGGAGAGACCCAGTACTTC
. | TRBJ2-7 | TRBV21-1 | . | CASGIRTSGSLPSYEQYF | TGTGCCAGCGGTATCAGGACTAGCGGGAGTCTCCCCTCCTACGAGCAGTACTTC
TRBD1 | TRBJ1-1 | TRBV18 | . | CASSPTGVNTEAFF | TGTGCCAGCTCACCTACAGGGGTGAACACTGAAGCTTTCTTT
. | TRBJ2-1 | TRBV15 | once | CATSREQVDIRNNEQFF | TGTGCCACCAGCAGAGAACAGGTGGACATAAGAAACAATGAGCAGTTCTTC
. | TRBJ2-3 | TRBV7-3 | . | CASSLSGSHSTDTQYF | TGTGCCAGCAGCTTATCAGGGTCCCATAGCACAGATACGCAGTATTTT
. | TRBJ1-4 | TRBV2 | few | CASSPVGAANEKLFF | TGTGCCAGCTCCCCCGTAGGGGCTGCTAATGAAAAACTGTTTTTT
. | TRBJ2-3 | TRBV5-1 | . | CASSPGIGETQYF | TGCGCCAGCAGCCCTGGGATCGGCGAAACGCAGTATTTT
TRBD2 | TRBJ2-3 | TRBV18 | once | CASSPGLAGEGDTQYF | TGTGCCAGCTCACCCGGACTAGCGGGAGAGGGTGATACGCAGTATTTT
TRBD1 | TRBJ2-7 | TRBV18 | . | CASSAAGQGYEQYF | TGTGCCAGCTCAGCTGCGGGACAGGGCTACGAGCAGTACTTC